The clone carrying this TCR beta chain came up a few times. Its antigen is currently unknown. The data belong to a study of T-cell reconstitution after alpha-beta-depleted transplantation in children. CDR1 and CDR2 (germline): MDHEN, SYDVKM. With 7 bases removed from V and 0 bases from J, the gap between germline ends came to 16 bases. There are 15 residues in the CDR3. Whole-study findings and limits: Some patients owed their high day-60 TCRbeta diversity to surviving recipient T cells and thymic progenitors. Once a year had passed after transplant, T-cell counts and diversity came mostly from newly produced T cells.

Preparing the TCRbeta library involved the use of unique molecular identifiers. In TCRdb, the PCR reads were re-called with MiXCR into one record per CDR3 protein. Of under 250,000 distinct CDR3 sequences in the sample, roughly 18% were seen once. This sequence originates from a male patient aged 2-15 years who had a stem cell transplant for acute lymphoblastic leukemia, so the T cells may come from the graft donor. The chain links TRBV28 to TRBJ2-7, with D possibly matching TRBD2 (5 bases). This material consisted of PBMCs, mostly from graft donor cells, taken 360 days after TCRalphabeta/CD19-depleted stem cell transplant. The CDR3 protein is CASTPTRVNSYEQYF. CDR3 nucleotides: TGTGCCAGCACCCCTACGCGGGTAAACTCCTACGAGCAGTACTTC.